The rows below give T cell receptor beta chains drawn from one sample of a study of human thymus T cells. The assay was immunoSEQ multiplex PCR, and TCRdb's table has in-frame clones only and misses some. The sample consists of some 78,000 clones, around 96% of them appearing once. Source material: thymus tissue. The receptor set was obtained from a boy less than two years old with a congenital heart defect but otherwise immunologically healthy. Both conserved end residues are part of each CDR3. The order of the fields is clone size, D gene, V gene, J gene, CDR3 protein, CDR3 DNA. A D gene is named only where the DNA matches it firmly. Expanded clones are given a class, and other clones once, few, many or no size at all.

>.|.|TRBV5-6|TRBJ1-5
CASSLEGSDQPQHF
TGTGCCAGCAGCTTGGAGGGCAGCGATCAGCCCCAGCATTTT
>.|.|TRBV29-1|TRBJ2-1
CSPAGPLGQFF
TGCAGCCCGGCCGGTCCCCTGGGCCAGTTCTTC
>.|.|TRBV14|TRBJ2-6
CASSQGGLMGSGANVLTF
TGTGCCAGCAGCCAAGGGGGGTTGATGGGCTCTGGGGCCAACGTCCTGACTTTC
>.|TRBD1|TRBV11-2|TRBJ1-2
CASSLEGQGITSYGYTF
TGTGCCAGCAGCTTAGAGGGACAGGGAATAACTTCCTATGGCTACACCTTC
>.|.|TRBV29-1|TRBJ2-3
CSVQGGLGDTQYF
TGCAGCGTCCAGGGGGGGCTAGGAGATACGCAGTATTTT
>.|TRBD2|TRBV4-1|TRBJ2-1
CASSWPQLSGRFQYNEQFF
TGCGCCAGCAGCTGGCCCCAGCTTAGCGGGAGATTCCAATACAATGAGCAGTTCTTC
>once|.|TRBV11-3|TRBJ2-7
CASSYRLESYEQYF
TGTGCCAGCAGCTACCGACTAGAATCCTACGAGCAGTACTTC
>.|.|TRBV27|TRBJ2-1
CASSPEVFYNEQFF
TGTGCCAGCAGTCCCGAGGTGTTCTACAATGAGCAGTTCTTC
>.|.|TRBV19|TRBJ2-1
CASSAGGRDEQFF
TGTGCCAGTAGTGCCGGGGGGCGGGATGAGCAGTTCTTC
>once|.|TRBV4-2|TRBJ1-2
CASSQPFGGDYGYTF
TGTGCCAGCAGCCAACCCTTCGGGGGGGACTATGGCTACACCTTC
>few|TRBD1|TRBV28|TRBJ2-7
CASSSGTGVEQYF
TGTGCCAGCAGTTCCGGGACAGGGGTCGAGCAGTACTTC
>.|.|TRBV4-1|TRBJ1-2
CASSQDVGRGEDGYTF
TGCGCCAGCAGCCAAGACGTTGGGAGGGGGGAGGATGGCTACACCTTC
>.|.|TRBV19|TRBJ2-1
CASSITAKANEQFF
TGTGCCAGTAGTATTACAGCGAAGGCCAATGAGCAGTTCTTC
>.|TRBD1|TRBV28|TRBJ2-2
CASSLFRQGANTGELFF
TGTGCCAGCAGTTTATTCAGGCAGGGGGCGAACACCGGGGAGCTGTTTTTT
>.|.|TRBV10-3|TRBJ1-5
CAISEFRKGNQPQHF
TGTGCCATCAGTGAGTTCAGGAAAGGGAATCAGCCCCAGCATTTT
>.|.|TRBV6-1|TRBJ1-2
CASSERFSSNYGYTF
TGTGCCAGCAGTGAAAGGTTCTCCTCTAACTATGGCTACACCTTC
>.|TRBD1|TRBV4-1|TRBJ2-5
CASSHLGTGRETQYF
TGCGCCAGCAGCCACCTCGGGACAGGGAGAGAGACCCAGTACTTC
>.|.|TRBV28|TRBJ1-3
CASSIGTLGNTIYF
TGTGCCAGCAGTATAGGGACACTCGGAAACACCATATATTTT
>.|.|TRBV18|TRBJ2-1
CASSPETVAAVSNEQFF
TGTGCCAGCTCACCTGAAACAGTGGCTGCGGTGTCCAATGAGCAGTTCTTC
>.|TRBD2|TRBV4-3|TRBJ2-3
CASSPRIGLAGGPSTDTQYF
TGCGCCAGCAGCCCAAGAATTGGACTAGCGGGGGGGCCTTCGACAGATACGCAGTATTTT
>.|TRBD1|TRBV5-1|TRBJ2-5
CASSLLTGAQETQYF
TGCGCCAGCAGCTTGCTCACAGGGGCACAAGAGACCCAGTACTTC
>once|TRBD1|TRBV7-3|TRBJ2-1
CASSSGTELYNEQFF
TGTGCCAGCAGCTCCGGGACAGAACTATACAATGAGCAGTTCTTC
>.|TRBD1|TRBV5-1|TRBJ1-1
CASSSPGQRSMNTEAFF
TGCGCCAGCAGCTCCCCGGGACAGCGCTCCATGAACACTGAAGCTTTCTTT
>.|.|TRBV4-1|TRBJ1-6
CASSHPAPIASPLHF
TGCGCCAGCAGCCATCCGGCCCCGATTGCTTCACCCCTCCACTTT
>.|TRBD1|TRBV6-1|TRBJ1-2
CASSSGQGLFYGYTF
TGTGCCAGCAGTTCGGGACAGGGTCTTTTCTATGGCTACACCTTC
>.|TRBD1|TRBV28|TRBJ2-7
CASRPPPGTDTHEQYF
TGTGCCAGCAGACCCCCCCCCGGGACAGACACTCACGAGCAGTACTTC
>.|.|TRBV7-2|TRBJ2-3
CASSLGPIPGAQATQYF
TGTGCCAGCAGCTTGGGGCCCATACCGGGGGCACAGGCTACGCAGTATTTT
>.|.|TRBV4-1|TRBJ2-3
CASSQIYRAGRTDTQYF
TGCGCCAGCAGCCAAATTTACCGGGCCGGGCGCACAGATACGCAGTATTTT
>.|TRBD1|TRBV28|TRBJ1-5
CASKTGGAGQPQHF
TGTGCCAGCAAAACAGGGGGCGCCGGGCAGCCCCAGCATTTT
>.|.|TRBV5-8|TRBJ1-1
CASIPLMPGTTDTEAFF
TGTGCCAGCATCCCCTTGATGCCGGGGACAACAGACACTGAAGCTTTCTTT
>.|.|TRBV9|TRBJ2-4
CASSVGGGIGKNIQYF
TGTGCCAGCAGCGTAGGAGGGGGAATAGGCAAAAACATTCAGTACTTC
>.|TRBD2|TRBV6-1|TRBJ2-4
CASSEAASGGASKNIQYF
TGTGCCAGCAGTGAAGCGGCTAGCGGGGGGGCCTCCAAAAACATTCAGTACTTC
>.|.|TRBV6-6|TRBJ2-7
CASRPRLEQKCEQYF
TGTGCCAGCAGACCCCGACTAGAGCAGAAATGCGAGCAGTACTTC
>.|TRBD1|TRBV10-3|TRBJ2-7
CAIRTGQGAYEQYF
TGTGCCATCAGGACGGGACAGGGGGCCTACGAGCAGTACTTC
>.|.|TRBV28|TRBJ2-5
CATHRDPRMETQYF
TGTGCCACCCACCGGGACCCCCGCATGGAGACCCAGTACTTC
>.|.|TRBV29-1|TRBJ2-3
CSVVFVPKADSTDTQYF
TGCAGCGTTGTATTTGTCCCTAAAGCGGATAGCACAGATACGCAGTATTTT
>.|.|TRBV19|TRBJ2-7
CASSMVGRGGYEQYF
TGTGCCAGTAGTATGGTGGGCAGGGGAGGCTACGAGCAGTACTTC
>.|.|TRBV28|TRBJ2-1
CASSFYRSRLNEQFF
TGTGCCAGCAGTTTCTACCGTTCAAGGTTGAATGAGCAGTTCTTC
>.|.|TRBV6-1|TRBJ2-7
CASSDGPYEQYF
TGTGCCAGCAGTGACGGACCCTACGAGCAGTACTTC
>.|.|TRBV7-8|TRBJ2-7
CASSFARLAFGGPIYEQYF
TGTGCCAGCAGCTTTGCTCGTTTGGCATTCGGAGGGCCTATCTACGAGCAGTACTTC
>once|TRBD1|TRBV7-3|TRBJ2-1
CASSLTQLRQGARDEQFF
TGTGCCAGCAGCTTAACCCAGTTAAGACAGGGGGCGAGGGATGAGCAGTTCTTC
>.|.|TRBV29-1|TRBJ2-3
CSAESGATSTDTQYF
TGCAGCGCCGAGAGCGGTGCTACTAGCACAGATACGCAGTATTTT
>.|.|TRBV7-2|TRBJ1-5
CASSFLEGPPQHF
TGTGCCAGCAGCTTCTTGGAGGGGCCGCCCCAGCATTTT
>.|.|TRBV7-9|TRBJ2-7
CASSLVAGKGNYEQYF
TGTGCCAGCAGCTTAGTGGCAGGGAAGGGGAACTACGAGCAGTACTTC
>.|.|TRBV2|TRBJ1-5
CASRMKRNQPQHF
TGTGCCAGCCGCATGAAACGGAATCAGCCCCAGCATTTT
>.|.|TRBV10-3|TRBJ2-7
CAISEGQHYEQYF
TGTGCCATCAGTGAGGGTCAGCACTACGAGCAGTACTTC
>.|.|TRBV6-1|TRBJ1-1
CAIRAVKYTEAFF
TGTGCCATCAGGGCAGTGAAATACACTGAAGCTTTCTTT
>.|.|TRBV7-2|TRBJ2-1
CASSLLTHNEQFF
TGTGCCAGCAGCTTACTCACCCACAATGAGCAGTTCTTC
>.|TRBD1|TRBV19|TRBJ1-1
CASRTYQGGENTEAFF
TGTGCCAGTAGAACATATCAGGGGGGCGAGAACACTGAAGCTTTCTTT
>.|.|TRBV7-8|TRBJ2-1
CASSLVLSQCEQFF
TGTGCCAGCAGCTTAGTACTAAGTCAGTGCGAGCAGTTCTTC
>.|.|TRBV27|TRBJ2-1
CASRIYGNNEQFF
TGTGCCAGCAGGATATATGGGAACAATGAGCAGTTCTTC